This entry concerns a single T cell receptor (beta chain). This record comes from a study of blood T cell repertoires in COVID-19. As for the study in general: The United States, Italy and Spain provided the acute and convalescent COVID-19 samples.

Patients at the Seattle site were enrolled during active infection and followed longitudinally. Trimming took 10 bases from V and 6 from J, leaving 18 bases between them. This CDR3 has 13 amino acids. Per the germline V gene, CDR1 is ENHRY and CDR2 is SYGVKD. As originally analysed: Amplified reference gene primers provided the basis for estimating nucleated cell counts. Assay used: immunoSEQ multiplex PCR; TCRdb lists only in-frame clones, some missing. V, J and clone size reflect that table, while D and trimming were determined from the DNA. This table has tens of thousands of clones, more than 80% appearing once.

The sequence was obtained from a man aged 50 to 59 with COVID-19, enrolled during active disease. V is TRBV10-3 and J is TRBJ1-1, with D tentatively TRBD1 (6 bases). Material: peripheral blood. CDR3 protein: CATLRPGGAEAFF. DNA of the CDR3: TGTGCCACCTTAAGACCGGGGGGCGCTGAAGCTTTCTTT.